Shown below are 2 T cell receptor beta chains from a single sample sequenced in a study of T cell responses to AZD1222 COVID-19 vaccine. Generated by immunoSEQ multiplex PCR, the TCRdb table keeps only in-frame clones and is missing some. The data contain roughly 91,000 clones, 70% to 90% of them seen just once; the ten biggest clones take up less than 3%. This specimen was peripheral blood, taken on day 0 of AZD1222 vaccination. These receptors were taken from an adult in good health.

CDR3 protein: CASRDLRDTQYF. The DNA for the CDR3 is TGTGCCAGTAGGGACCTCCGGGATACGCAGTATTTT. The rearrangement uses TRBV19 and TRBJ2-3; D unresolved. The V end lost 6 bases, the J end lost 6 bases, and 10 bases lay between the germline ends. This CDR3 spans 12 amino acids. Looked up from germline, CDR1 is LNHDA and CDR2 is SQIVND (reference sequence).

This chain joins TRBV3-1 (or the pseudogene TRBV3-2) and TRBJ2-7; TRBD2 matches 11 bases. Germline CDR1 LGHDT, CDR2 YNNKEL (reference sequence). Trimming at V came to 4 bases and at J to 6 bases, leaving 8 bases not matched to a gene. This CDR3 has 15 residues. The CDR3 loop reads CASSRILAGACEQYV. Here the CDR3 DNA reads TGTGCCAGCAGCCGAATACTAGCGGGAGCTTGCGAGCAGTACGTC.